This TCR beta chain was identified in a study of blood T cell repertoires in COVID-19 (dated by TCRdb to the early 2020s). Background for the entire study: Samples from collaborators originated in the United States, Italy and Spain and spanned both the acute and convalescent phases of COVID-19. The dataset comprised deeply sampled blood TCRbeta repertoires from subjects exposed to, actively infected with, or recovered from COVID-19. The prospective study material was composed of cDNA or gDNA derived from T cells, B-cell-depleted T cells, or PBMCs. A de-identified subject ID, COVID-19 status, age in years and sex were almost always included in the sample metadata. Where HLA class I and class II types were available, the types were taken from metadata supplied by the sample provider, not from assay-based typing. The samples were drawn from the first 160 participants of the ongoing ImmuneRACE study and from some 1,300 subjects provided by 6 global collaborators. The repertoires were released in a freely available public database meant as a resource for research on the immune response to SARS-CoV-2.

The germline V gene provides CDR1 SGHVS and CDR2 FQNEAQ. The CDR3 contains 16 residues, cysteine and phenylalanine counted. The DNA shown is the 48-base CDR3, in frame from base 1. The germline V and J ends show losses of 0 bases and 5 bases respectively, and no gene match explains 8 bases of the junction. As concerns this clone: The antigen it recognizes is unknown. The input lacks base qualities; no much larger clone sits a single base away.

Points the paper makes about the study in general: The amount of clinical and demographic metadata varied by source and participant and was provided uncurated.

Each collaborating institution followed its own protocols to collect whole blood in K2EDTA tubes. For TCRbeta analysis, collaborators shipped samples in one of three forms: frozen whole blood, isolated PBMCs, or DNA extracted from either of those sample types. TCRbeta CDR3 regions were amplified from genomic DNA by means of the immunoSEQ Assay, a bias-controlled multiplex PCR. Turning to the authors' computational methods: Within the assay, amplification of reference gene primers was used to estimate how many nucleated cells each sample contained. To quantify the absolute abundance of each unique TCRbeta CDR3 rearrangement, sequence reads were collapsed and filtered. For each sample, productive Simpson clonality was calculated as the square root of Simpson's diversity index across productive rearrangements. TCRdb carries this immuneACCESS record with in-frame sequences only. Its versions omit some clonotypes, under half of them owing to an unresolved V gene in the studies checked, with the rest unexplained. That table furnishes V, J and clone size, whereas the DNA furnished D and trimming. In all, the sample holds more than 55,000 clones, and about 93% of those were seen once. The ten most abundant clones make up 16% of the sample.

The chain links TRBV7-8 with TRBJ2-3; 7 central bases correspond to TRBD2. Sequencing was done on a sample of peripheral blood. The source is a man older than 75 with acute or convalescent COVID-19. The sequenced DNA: TGTGCCAGCAGCTTAGCTTTACGGGGGAGGGGAGATACGCAGTATTTT. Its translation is CASSLALRGRGDTQYF.